The 11 T cell receptor beta chains presented below share a single source sample, sequenced in a study of blood T cell repertoires in COVID-19. The assay was immunoSEQ multiplex PCR, and TCRdb's table has in-frame clones only and misses some. The profile shows roughly 200,000 clones, about 85% of them singletons. Sequencing was done on a sample of peripheral blood. The source is an older woman with acute or convalescent COVID-19.

This clone has only one observation. The chain couples TRBV3-1 (or the pseudogene TRBV3-2) to TRBJ1-5; D might be TRBD1 (5 bases). Germline V gives CDR1 LGHDT, CDR2 YNNKEL (reference sequence). V shed 4 bases and J shed 0 bases, with 10 bases lying between them. The CDR3 spans 15 residues. This CDR3 reads CASSPSQGSNQPQHF. The CDR3, as DNA: TGTGCCAGCAGCCCCTCCCAGGGTAGCAATCAGCCCCAGCATTTT.

This clone has only one observation. The V call is TRBV6-2 or TRBV6-3, the J call TRBJ2-3; 13 bases are a match to TRBD2. Germline trimming cut 2 bases from V and 5 bases from J; bases unmatched to any gene: 4. Germline V gene data show CDR1 as MNHEY and CDR2 as SVGEGT. The CDR3 spans 16 residues. CDR3 sequence reads: CASSYQGLAGKDTQYF. The CDR3 DNA reads TGTGCCAGCAGTTACCAGGGACTAGCGGGAAAAGATACGCAGTATTTT.

This chain links TRBV9 with TRBJ2-2, with TRBD2 matching 8 bases. The CDR3 loop spans 15 amino acids. V shed 5 bases, J shed 6 bases, and the junction held 9 bases outside the gene matches. Germline lookup yields CDR1 SGDLS and CDR2 YYNGEE. CDR3 sequence: CASRATGTSAGELFF. The DNA for the CDR3 is TGTGCCAGCAGAGCTACCGGGACTAGTGCCGGGGAGCTGTTTTTT.

This chain uses TRBV7-9 with TRBJ2-1; tentative D call: TRBD2 (5 bases). The CDR3 has 17 residues. V lost 2 bases, J lost 0 bases, and 14 bases lay in between. Per germline, CDR1 SEHNR and CDR2 FQNEAQ (reference sequence). CDR3 in amino acids: CASSLSPGWSSYNEQFF. CDR3 bases: TGTGCCAGCAGCTTATCACCGGGATGGAGCTCCTACAATGAGCAGTTCTTC.

This chain joins TRBV28 and TRBJ1-6; D possibly corresponds to TRBD1 (6 bases). Germline V CDR1 and CDR2: MDHEN, SYDVKM. V was cut by 11 bases and J by 4 bases, with 18 bases left in between. The CDR3 contains 15 residues. The CDR3 sequence is CACVGAPSYNSPLHF. The CDR3 DNA reads TGTGCCTGTGTGGGGGCGCCCTCATATAATTCACCCCTCCACTTT. Filled out from reference TRBV28 and TRBJ1-6, the complete variable domain reads DVKVTQSSRYLVKRTGEKVFLECVQDMDHENMFWYRQDPGLGLRLIYFSYDVKMKEKGDIPEGYSVSREKKERFSLILESASTNQTSMYLCACVGAPSYNSPLHFGNGTRLTVT.

The rearrangement uses TRBV4-2 and TRBJ1-2; a weak D match, TRBD1 (6 bases). Trimming shortened V by 0 bases and J by 4 bases, and 9 bases separated the two germline ends. This CDR3 has 14 amino acids. CDR1 LGHNA and CDR2 YNFKEQ come from the germline V gene. The CDR3 nucleotides are TGTGCCAGCAGCCAAGACAGGGGAGCCTATGGCTACACCTTC. Protein: CASSQDRGAYGYTF.

The chain has TRBV5-1 and TRBJ2-7; a possible D gene is TRBD1 (6 bases). V was cut by 0 bases and J by 2 bases, with 12 bases left in between. Germline-derived CDR1 and CDR2 are SGHRS and YFSETQ. The CDR3 runs to 15 residues. CDR3 DNA sequence: TGCGCCAGCAGCTTGGGCCAGGGGTATACCTACGAGCAGTACTTC. Its translation: CASSLGQGYTYEQYF.

In this sample, this clone turned up once. The chain links TRBV11-1 to TRBJ2-1; D gene unclear. Germline V gene data show CDR1 as SGHAT and CDR2 as FQDESV (reference sequence). V was shortened by 3 bases and J by 3 bases, with 9 bases between the two germline ends. This CDR3 has 14 residues. CDR3: CASSFIAVYNEQFF. The CDR3 DNA sequence: TGTGCCAGCAGCTTTATAGCTGTCTACAATGAGCAGTTCTTC.

The CDR3: CASTTGAEAYGYTF. The DNA of the CDR3 is TGTGCCAGCACGACAGGGGCTGAGGCGTATGGCTACACCTTC. The chain combines TRBV18 with TRBJ1-2, with 8 bases fitting TRBD1. The CDR3 loop spans 14 amino acids. Germline loops: CDR1 KGHSH, CDR2 LQKENI. Trimming at V came to 8 bases and at J to 5 bases, leaving 10 bases not matched to a gene.

The chain employs TRBV27 and TRBJ1-1; D remains ambiguous. Trimming removed 5 bases from V and 0 bases from J, with 13 bases in between. Germline V gives CDR1 MNHEY, CDR2 SMNVEV (reference sequence). CDR3 size: 15 residues. The DNA for the CDR3 is TGTGCCAGCAGTCCCCGGGGTTCAGTGAACACTGAAGCTTTCTTT. This codes for CASSPRGSVNTEAFF.

The gene calls are TRBV4-2 and TRBJ2-1; 14 nucleotides line up with TRBD2. The ends lost 0 bases at V and 0 bases at J; junction bases unmatched: 7. In germline, CDR1 is LGHNA, CDR2 YNFKEQ. This CDR3 has 20 amino acids. Written as DNA, the CDR3 is TGTGCCAGCAGCCAAGAAGGCGGGACTAGCGGGGGCGGCTCCTACAATGAGCAGTTCTTC. Encoded protein: CASSQEGGTSGGGSYNEQFF.